These 30 T cell receptor beta chains were all obtained from the same sample, sequenced in a study of cytomegalovirus exposure and HLA in healthy donors. With 60 Vbeta and 13 Jbeta primers, the PCR was carried out. Clones were read by immunoSEQ multiplex PCR, and TCRdb kept only the in-frame ones, dropping some. The sample carries around 190,000 clones, 65% to 85% recorded once. The sample consisted of PBMCs. The receptors stem from a young woman in good health and CMV-seronegative.

CDR3 amino acids: CASRDNYEQYF. The CDR3 coding sequence is TGTGCCAGCAGGGACAACTACGAGCAGTACTTC. The chain is built from TRBV7-8 and TRBJ2-7; possibly TRBD1 for D (5 bases). Per the germline V gene, CDR1 is SGHVS and CDR2 is FQNEAQ. With 6 bases removed from V and 3 bases from J, the gap between germline ends came to 6 bases. CDR3 length equals 11 residues.

The CDR3 sequence is CASSLALAEYEQYF. CDR3 nucleotides: TGCGCCAGCAGCTTGGCGCTAGCAGAGTACGAGCAGTACTTC. The V and J genes are TRBV5-1 and TRBJ2-7; TRBD2 might be the D (5 bases). Trimming left V 0 bases short and J 4 bases short, with 11 bases between. CDR1 SGHRS and CDR2 YFSETQ come from the germline V gene. The length of the CDR3 is 14 residues.

This rearrangement joins TRBV18 to TRBJ2-7, with 8 nucleotides matching TRBD1. V gave up 4 bases and J gave up 5 bases; unmatched junction bases: 10. This CDR3 has 15 residues. Germline CDR1 and CDR2: KGHSH and LQKENI. In DNA form, the CDR3 reads TGTGCCAGCTCACGAGCCGGACAGGGATGGGACGAGCAGTACTTC. Its translation is CASSRAGQGWDEQYF.

This clone was picked up one time. The chain uses TRBV7-6 and TRBJ1-2; D gene ambiguous. V lost 2 bases, J lost 6 bases, and 16 bases lay in between. The CDR3 spans 15 residues. CDR1 is SGHVS, CDR2 FNYEAQ, per germline. CDR3 amino acids: CASSLLQTSGDGYTF. The CDR3 nucleotides are TGTGCCAGCAGCTTATTACAGACCTCCGGGGATGGCTACACCTTC.

The chain joins TRBV14 to TRBJ2-5; 7 nucleotides agree with TRBD1. V lost 4 bases to trimming and J lost 1 base; unmatched junction nucleotides: 3. Germline-derived CDR1 and CDR2 are SGHDN and FVKESK. This CDR3 has 14 amino acids. This chain's CDR3 is CASSLRTGQETQYF. The CDR3 nucleotides are TGTGCCAGCAGCCTTCGGACAGGCCAAGAGACCCAGTACTTC.

The chain links TRBV9 to TRBJ2-5, with 11 bases aligning to TRBD2. V lost 4 bases to trimming and J lost 1 base; unmatched junction nucleotides: 3. The CDR3 consists of 15 residues. Germline V gives CDR1 SGDLS, CDR2 YYNGEE. CDR3 coding DNA: TGTGCCAGCAGCCACGGGACTAGCGGCCAAGAGACCCAGTACTTC. Its translation is CASSHGTSGQETQYF.

This chain links TRBV14 with TRBJ1-6, with no clear D. CDR1 is SGHDN and CDR2 is FVKESK in the germline V gene. V lost 5 bases to trimming and J lost 9 bases, with 17 bases between them. The CDR3 is 15 amino acids. CDR3: CASSTGPGASSPLHF. In nucleotides, the CDR3 is TGTGCCAGCAGCACGGGCCCGGGAGCGAGTTCACCCCTCCACTTT.

Details on this clone: At one end the junction does not follow the germline gene, possibly because of a read error. This chain uses TRBV11-2 with TRBJ2-2; D possibly corresponds to TRBD2 (5 bases). The CDR3 spans 17 residues. Germline CDR1 SGHAT, CDR2 FQNNGV. The CDR3: CASSLVAASENTGELFF. The CDR3 bases are TGTGCCAGCAGCTTAGTCGCAGCTTCGGAGAACACCGGGGAGCTGTTCTTT.

This rearrangement joins TRBV15 to TRBJ1-5; TRBD1 agrees at 9 bases. The V gene end was trimmed by 2 bases and the J gene end by 1 base; junction bases not matched to a gene: 6. Germline lookup yields CDR1 LNHNV and CDR2 YYDKDF (reference sequence). This CDR3 spans 17 amino acids. The CDR3 region is CATSRPRDRVSNQPQHF. Here the CDR3 DNA reads TGTGCCACCAGCAGACCTCGGGACAGGGTAAGCAATCAGCCCCAGCATTTT.

The count of this clone is one. The chain's CDR3 is CAISESMGRVGNQPQHF. DNA for the CDR3: TGTGCCATCAGTGAGTCGATGGGGAGGGTGGGCAATCAGCCCCAGCATTTT. The chain employs TRBV10-3 and TRBJ1-5, with no clear D. This CDR3 is 17 amino acids long. Trimming shortened V by 0 bases and J by 2 bases, and 14 bases separated the two germline ends. In germline, CDR1 is ENHRY, CDR2 SYGVKD.

This chain connects TRBV13 to TRBJ1-5; D is perhaps TRBD1 (6 bases). Germline V gene sequence: CDR1 PRHDT, CDR2 FYEKMQ (reference sequence). V was cut by 6 bases and J by 4 bases, with 16 bases left in between. CDR3 length: 15 residues. The DNA for the CDR3 is TGTGCCAGCAGTTCAGACAGGCCAGGGAATCAGCCCCAGCATTTT. Translating gives CASSSDRPGNQPQHF.

V usage is TRBV9 and J usage is TRBJ2-5; no firm D call. V lost 4 bases, J lost 4 bases, and 20 bases lay in between. There are 16 residues in the CDR3. The V gene's germline CDR1 is SGDLS and CDR2 YYNGEE. This chain's CDR3 is CASSPQQNYYAETQYF. CDR3 sequence (DNA): TGTGCCAGCAGCCCCCAGCAAAATTACTACGCAGAGACCCAGTACTTC.

The chain joins TRBV11-2 to TRBJ2-7; D gene uncertain. This CDR3 contains 13 residues. Germline lookup yields CDR1 SGHAT and CDR2 FQNNGV. The ends were cut back, 1 base at V and 4 bases at J, with 8 bases in the middle. The CDR3 loop is CASSLGALYEQYF. The CDR3 DNA sequence: TGTGCCAGCAGCTTAGGGGCCCTTTACGAGCAGTACTTC.

V is TRBV28 and J is TRBJ2-2; D is perhaps TRBD1 (6 bases). This CDR3 has 14 residues. The V gene lost 7 bases and the J gene lost 6 bases, with 15 bases spanning the gap. The germline V gene encodes CDR1 MDHEN and CDR2 SYDVKM. CDR3 nucleotide sequence: TGTGCCAGCATTGCAGGGGACGTCGCCGGGGAGCTGTTTTTT. This gives the protein CASIAGDVAGELFF.

The V gene is TRBV15, the J gene TRBJ2-1; D possibly corresponds to TRBD2 (5 bases). Between the trimmed V and J ends, which lost 9 bases and 5 bases, there was a span of 14 bases. Germline CDR1 and CDR2: LNHNV and YYDKDF (reference sequence). The CDR3 is 13 amino acids. In nucleotides, the CDR3 is TGTGCCACGAAACGACGGGGTCACAATGAGCAGTTCTTC. Translation: CATKRRGHNEQFF. Full variable domain (remainder filled in from reference TRBV15 and TRBJ2-1): DAMVIQNPRYQVTQFGKPVTLSCSQTLNHNVMYWYQQKSSQAPKLLFHYYDKDFNNEADTPDNFQSRRPNTSFCFLDIRSPGLGDTAMYLCATKRRGHNEQFFGPGTRLTVL.

The V gene is TRBV29-1, the J gene TRBJ2-7; D is possibly TRBD1 (6 bases). The V gene's germline CDR1 is SQVTM and CDR2 ANQGSEA. Trimming stripped 1 base from V and 0 bases from J, with 13 bases between. The CDR3 spans 15 residues. Written as DNA, the CDR3 is TGCAGCGTTGAAGGAGGGCAGGGGCCCTCCTACGAGCAGTACTTC. Translated, it gives CSVEGGQGPSYEQYF.

The V call is TRBV6-6, the J call TRBJ1-1, with 7 bases matching TRBD1. V shed 2 bases and J 7 bases; nucleotides not matched to a gene: 13. Germline CDR1 MNHNY, CDR2 SVGAGI (reference sequence). This CDR3 contains 16 residues. In nucleotides, the CDR3 is TGTGCCAGCAGTTACGCTAGACAGGGAATAGGGGGTGAAGCTTTCTTT. Translated: CASSYARQGIGGEAFF.

Regarding this clone: Its ends do not fully match the called genes, so a read error is possible. The chain recombines TRBV6-1 with TRBJ2-1, with D possibly matching TRBD2 (5 bases). The CDR3 contains 9 residues. The germline V gene has CDR1 MNHNS and CDR2 SASEGT. CDR3 sequence (DNA): TGTGCCAGCAGTGATAAGAGGGTCTTC. Translation gives CASSDKRVF.

This clone showed up just a few times. Other nucleotide sequences from this sample produce the same CDR3. V is TRBV30 and J is TRBJ2-3; 7 bases align to TRBD1. V lost 0 bases and J lost 3; bases outside the gene matches: 0. CDR1 and CDR2 from the germline V gene are GTSNPN and SVGIG (reference sequence). The CDR3 extends over 13 amino acids. As DNA, the CDR3 is TGTGCCTGGAGTGTACAGGGGACAGATACGCAGTATTTT. Translation: CAWSVQGTDTQYF.

This chain's CDR3 is CASKPSKTSTDTQYF. CDR3 DNA sequence: TGTGCCAGCAAGCCCAGCAAGACTAGCACAGATACGCAGTATTTT. The gene calls are TRBV27 and TRBJ2-3; D is uncertain. CDR3 length: 15 residues. Between the trimmed V and J ends, which lost 7 bases and 0 bases, there was a span of 14 bases. In germline, CDR1 is MNHEY, CDR2 SMNVEV (reference sequence).

Here the CDR3 reads CASSLFQGDVGELFF. As DNA, the CDR3 is TGTGCCAGCAGCTTGTTTCAGGGGGATGTCGGGGAGCTGTTTTTT. The chain employs TRBV5-6 and TRBJ2-2; the match to TRBD1 covers 7 bases. Trimming at V came to 1 base and at J to 7 bases, leaving 7 bases not matched to a gene. In germline, CDR1 is SGHDT, CDR2 YYEEEE. CDR3 size: 15 residues.

Turning to this clone: Germline and junction disagree at one end, which may indicate a read error. The genes are TRBV7-9 and TRBJ1-2; no clear D. Germline V gene lookup returns CDR1 SEHNR and CDR2 FQNEAQ (reference sequence). This CDR3 has 13 residues. This chain's CDR3 is CASSLVPNYGYPF. The CDR3 bases are TGTGCCAGCAGCTTAGTTCCTAACTATGGCTACCCCTTC.

The gene calls are TRBV30 and TRBJ2-1, with a tentative D call TRBD1 (5 bases). CDR3 size: 13 residues. V lost 3 bases, J lost 6 bases, and 12 bases lay in between. Germline assignment: CDR1 GTSNPN and CDR2 SVGIG (reference sequence). The CDR3 DNA sequence: TGTGCCTGGAGGCGGCGACAGCTCAATGAGCAGTTCTTC. Its protein is CAWRRRQLNEQFF.

This chain connects TRBV5-1 to TRBJ1-1; D remains unclear. Trimming stripped 2 bases from V and 3 bases from J, with 11 bases between. The CDR3 totals 14 residues. CDR1 SGHRS and CDR2 YFSETQ come from the germline V gene. Written as DNA, the CDR3 is TGCGCCAGCAGCTTTGGCCCCGGGGACACTGAAGCTTTCTTT. This codes for CASSFGPGDTEAFF.

This rearrangement joins TRBV4-2 to TRBJ1-2; 7 bases align to TRBD1. Germline-derived CDR1 and CDR2 are LGHNA and YNFKEQ. V trimming: 3 bases; J trimming: 0 bases; junction bases outside the gene matches: 4. CDR3 size: 15 residues. Here the CDR3 DNA reads TGTGCCAGCAGCCATTCACAGGGGACTAACTATGGCTACACCTTC. Amino acid sequence: CASSHSQGTNYGYTF.

This clone was seen more than once but under ten times. The V and J genes are TRBV5-4 and TRBJ2-7; 8 positions match TRBD2. V was clipped by 1 base and J by 0 bases; unmatched bases: 3. The CDR3 loop spans 15 amino acids. From germline, CDR1 is SGHNT and CDR2 YYREEE (reference sequence). CDR3 sequence: CASSLPGGTSYEQYF. The CDR3 DNA reads TGTGCCAGCAGCTTGCCGGGGGGGACCTCCTACGAGCAGTACTTC.

The gene calls are TRBV7-3 and TRBJ2-1; TRBD2 might be the D (5 bases). The germline CDR1 and CDR2 sequences are SGHTA and FQGTGA. The V end lost 3 bases, the J end lost 10 bases, and 7 bases lay between the germline ends. The CDR3 contains 11 residues. CDR3 sequence reads: CASSFGVEQFF. The CDR3 nucleotides read TGTGCCAGCAGCTTCGGGGTAGAGCAGTTCTTC.

In regard to this clone: This CDR3 is also generated by other DNA sequences in the sample. DNA for the CDR3: TGTGCCAGCAGTTTAGGGCTAGCGGGGGCGGGGGAGCTGTTTTTT. As protein: CASSLGLAGAGELFF. The genes are TRBV27 and TRBJ2-2; 10 nucleotides agree with TRBD2. Looked up from germline, CDR1 is MNHEY and CDR2 is SMNVEV (reference sequence). V was pared by 2 bases and J by 8 bases, with 5 bases of the junction left unmatched. CDR3 size: 15 residues.

The chain couples TRBV4-2 to TRBJ2-2; 7 nucleotides line up with TRBD2. Losses at the gene ends were 1 base for V and 7 bases for J; bases not matched to a gene: 3. This CDR3 is built from 14 residues. Germline lookup yields CDR1 LGHNA and CDR2 YNFKEQ. The CDR3 reads CASSQGGGGGELFF. The CDR3 coding sequence is TGTGCCAGCAGCCAAGGGGGGGGAGGCGGGGAGCTGTTTTTT.

The V gene is TRBV7-2, the J gene TRBJ2-5, with D possibly matching TRBD2 (5 bases). Germline-derived CDR1 and CDR2 are SGHTA and FQGNSA. The V and J ends lost 6 bases and 0 bases respectively, with 8 bases between them. The CDR3 consists of 13 residues. CDR3 DNA: TGTGCCAGCAGTCCGGGGTACCAAGAGACCCAGTACTTC. Its protein is CASSPGYQETQYF.